These 26 T cell receptor beta chains were sequenced from one sample in a study of blood T cells in healthy people across ages. Through a sample-barcoded 5' primer and a J-beta primer mix, a second PCR was run for roughly 7 to 11 cycles. One entry per CDR3 protein results from TCRdb running MiXCR on the 5' RACE reads. The sample carries 650,000 to 1,000,000 distinct CDR3 sequences, less than 60% recorded once. Sequenced material: blood. Every receptor here comes from a man aged 80 or over in good health.

The chain uses TRBV7-2 and TRBJ2-3; 9 positions agree with TRBD1. This CDR3 contains 14 residues. V lost 5 bases, J lost 3 bases, and 3 bases stayed unmatched. Germline lookup yields CDR1 SGHTA and CDR2 FQGNSA. CDR3 sequence: CASSTGTGTDTQYF. As DNA, the CDR3 is TGTGCCAGCAGCACAGGGACAGGGACAGATACGCAGTATTTT.

V gene TRBV3-1 combines with J gene TRBJ2-1; no clear D. V lost 6 bases and J lost 7, with 7 bases in between. This CDR3 has 11 amino acids. Germline-derived CDR1 and CDR2 are LGHDT and YNNKEL (reference sequence). CDR3 in amino acids: CASRWKNEQFF. In nucleotides, the CDR3 is TGTGCCAGCAGGTGGAAGAATGAGCAGTTCTTC.

V and J are TRBV7-9 and TRBJ2-6; no reliable D call. CDR1 is SEHNR and CDR2 is FQNEAQ in the germline V gene (reference sequence). There are 14 residues in the CDR3. V was pared by 5 bases and J by 1 base, with 6 bases between. CDR3 coding DNA: TGTGCCAGCAGCGTTATATCTGGGGCCAACGTCCTGACTTTC. This translates into CASSVISGANVLTF. Variable domain in full (rest from reference TRBV7-9 and TRBJ2-6): DTGVSQNPRHKITKRGQNVTFRCDPISEHNRLYWYRQTLGQGPEFLTYFQNEAQLEKSRLLSDRFSAERPKGSFSTLEIQRTEQGDSAMYLCASSVISGANVLTFGAGSRLTVL.

The chain employs TRBV2 and TRBJ1-4; D is possibly TRBD1 (5 bases). Germline-derived CDR1 and CDR2 are SNHLY and FYNNEI. This CDR3 has 14 residues. V lost 1 base to trimming and J lost 8 bases, with 11 bases between them. CDR3 amino acids: CASSEGGATEKLFF. DNA for the CDR3: TGTGCCAGCAGTGAAGGGGGCGCAACCGAAAAACTGTTTTTT.

The chain employs TRBV2 and TRBJ1-5; D is perhaps TRBD1 (5 bases). CDR3 length equals 16 residues. V lost 2 bases to trimming and J lost 7 bases, with 18 bases between them. Germline V gene sequence: CDR1 SNHLY, CDR2 FYNNEI. CDR3 region: CASSELGQGGIQPQHF. CDR3 nucleotide sequence: TGTGCCAGCAGTGAATTGGGGCAGGGAGGTATCCAGCCCCAGCATTTT.

The V and J genes are TRBV20-1 and TRBJ2-5, with TRBD2 matching over 10 bases. V trimming: 0 bases; J trimming: 11 bases; junction bases outside the gene matches: 15. Germline-derived CDR1 and CDR2 are DFQATT and SNEGSKA (reference sequence). The CDR3 is 16 residues long. This CDR3 is CSARDSLAGAHNEQYF. The DNA for the CDR3 is TGCAGTGCTAGAGATAGCCTAGCGGGAGCCCACAATGAGCAGTACTTC.

The chain has TRBV29-1 and TRBJ2-6; TRBD2 might be the D (5 bases). Trimming shortened V by 7 bases and J by 0 bases, and 10 bases separated the two germline ends. From germline, CDR1 is SQVTM and CDR2 ANQGSEA. The CDR3 contains 14 residues. In DNA, the CDR3 is TGCAGCGCCGGAGAGGGCTCTGGGGCCAACGTCCTGACTTTC. Protein: CSAGEGSGANVLTF.

The chain employs TRBV12-3 or TRBV12-4 and TRBJ2-7; no clear D. The CDR3 is made up of 12 amino acids. Trimming removed 7 bases from V and 7 bases from J, with 14 bases in between. The CDR3 loop is CASTPFYNEQYF. In DNA, the CDR3 is TGTGCCAGCACCCCCTTCTACAATGAGCAGTACTTC.

This clonotype was recorded a few times. The chain couples TRBV20-1 to TRBJ2-1, with TRBD2 matching 8 bases. V lost 5 bases, J lost 7 bases, and 13 bases stayed unmatched. Germline-derived CDR1 and CDR2 are DFQATT and SNEGSKA (reference sequence). The CDR3 is 15 residues long. The CDR3 region has the DNA TGCAGTGCTGGCCTGAGAGCGGGAGTAAGGAATGAGCAGTTCTTC. Its protein is CSAGLRAGVRNEQFF.

This clonotype was detected only a few times. V and J are TRBV2 and TRBJ2-1, with D hard to call. Germline V gives CDR1 SNHLY, CDR2 FYNNEI. V was pared by 6 bases and J by 0 bases, with 12 bases between. There are 15 residues in the CDR3. The CDR3 loop is CASRARGLSYNEQFF. CDR3 in DNA: TGTGCCAGCAGGGCGCGCGGCCTCTCCTACAATGAGCAGTTCTTC.

In this sample, this clonotype turned up a few times. The chain is built from TRBV7-2 and TRBJ2-3; TRBD2 agrees at 10 bases. The CDR3 totals 17 residues. CDR1 and CDR2 from the germline V gene are SGHTA and FQGNSA. J gave up 6 bases and V 2 bases, and 11 bases lay outside the gene matches. The CDR3 DNA is TGTGCCAGCAGCTTAACCGGAGCGGGAGGGCCGTGGGATACGCAGTATTTT. Amino acid sequence: CASSLTGAGGPWDTQYF.

This clonotype was counted between two and nine times. The chain links TRBV12-3 or TRBV12-4 to TRBJ2-7, with D maybe TRBD2 (7 bases). Trimming shortened V by 3 bases and J by 1 base, and 13 bases separated the two germline ends. The CDR3 totals 15 residues. The DNA of the CDR3 is TGTGCCAGCAGTTTGGGGGGGCTAAATTCCTACGAGCAGTACTTC. This translates into CASSLGGLNSYEQYF.

V and J are TRBV5-6 and TRBJ1-2; no clear D. This CDR3 region has 12 residues. CDR1 and CDR2 from the germline V gene are SGHDT and YYEEEE. The V gene lost 4 bases and the J gene lost 8 bases, with 12 bases spanning the gap. CDR3 loop: CASSNTRGGYTF. The CDR3 nucleotides are TGTGCCAGCAGCAATACTCGAGGGGGCTACACCTTC.

In this sample, this clonotype turned up a few times. This chain joins TRBV11-3 and TRBJ2-4; 9 bases agree with TRBD1. Germline V gene lookup returns CDR1 SGHNT and CDR2 YENEEA. The CDR3 runs to 16 residues. The ends lost 5 bases at V and 3 bases at J; junction bases unmatched: 8. The CDR3 spells CASSDGTGIFKNIQYF. The CDR3 DNA is TGTGCCAGCAGCGATGGGACAGGGATTTTCAAAAACATTCAGTACTTC.

V is TRBV7-3 and J is TRBJ2-3, with 8 bases identical to TRBD1. From germline, CDR1 is SGHTA and CDR2 FQGTGA. The CDR3 has 15 amino acids. V trimming: 5 bases; J trimming: 5 bases; junction bases outside the gene matches: 9. CDR3 DNA sequence: TGTGCCAGCAGCCCGTCTGGGACAGGACGAGATACGCAGTATTTT. Protein product: CASSPSGTGRDTQYF.

The CDR3 sequence: CASSQDTGGGSKNIQYF. The DNA for the CDR3 is TGCGCCAGCAGCCAAGATACGGGGGGAGGGTCCAAAAACATTCAGTACTTC. This chain joins TRBV4-3 and TRBJ2-4; 7 bases map to TRBD2. The germline gives CDR1 LGHNA, CDR2 YSLEER. The CDR3 is 17 amino acids. The junction had 7 bases not matched to a gene; V was cut back by 0 bases and J by 2 bases.

This clonotype was found a few times. DNA of the CDR3: TGCAGTGCTCAGTTGGACACCGCCCAACTAGAGCAGTTCTTC. Translated: CSAQLDTAQLEQFF. This chain connects TRBV20-1 to TRBJ2-1, with a tentative D call TRBD1 (5 bases). The CDR3 is made up of 14 amino acids. V lost 5 bases and J lost 10, with 21 bases in between. The germline gives CDR1 DFQATT, CDR2 SNEGSKA (reference sequence).

This chain uses TRBV20-1 with TRBJ2-1; possibly TRBD2 for D (5 bases). Trimming shortened V by 0 bases and J by 4 bases, and 13 bases separated the two germline ends. CDR3 length equals 15 residues. Germline values: CDR1 DFQATT, CDR2 SNEGSKA (reference sequence). The CDR3 nucleotides read TGCAGTGCTAGAGATCGAGGGAGAGTTTACAATGAGCAGTTCTTC. It yields the protein CSARDRGRVYNEQFF.

The chain couples TRBV20-1 to TRBJ2-5, with 10 bases fitting TRBD2. CDR3 length: 15 residues. Germline CDR1 reads DFQATT; CDR2 reads SNEGSKA (reference sequence). V trimming: 5 bases; J trimming: 1 base; junction bases outside the gene matches: 7. DNA of the CDR3: TGCAGTGCTTTGAGCGGGGGGGAAAGCCAAGAGACCCAGTACTTC. It translates to CSALSGGESQETQYF.

This clonotype has only a few counts. J is TRBJ1-2 and V is TRBV7-3; D is possibly TRBD1 (6 bases). The CDR3 length is 13 residues. Germline CDR1 reads SGHTA; CDR2 reads FQGTGA. V shed 2 bases and J shed 6 bases, with 10 bases lying between them. CDR3 bases: TGTGCCAGCAGCTTAGCAGGGGACGATGGCTACACCTTC. Amino acids: CASSLAGDDGYTF. Supplemented by reference TRBV7-3 and TRBJ1-2, the full variable domain reads GAGVSQTPSNKVTEKGKYVELRCDPISGHTALYWYRQSLGQGPEFLIYFQGTGAADDSGLPNDRFFAVRPEGSVSTLKIQRTERGDSAVYLCASSLAGDDGYTFGSGTRLTVV.

In its sample, this clonotype was seen a few times. A much larger clone lies one base from this, so it may be a read error. The chain has TRBV27 and TRBJ2-7, with 9 bases fitting TRBD2. This CDR3 is 14 amino acids long. V lost 6 bases to trimming and J lost 3 bases; unmatched junction nucleotides: 6. The V gene's germline CDR1 is MNHEY and CDR2 SMNVEV (reference sequence). CDR3 nucleotides: TGTGCCAGCAGGTTAGCGGGAGTGGACTACGAGCAGTACTTC. The encoded protein is CASRLAGVDYEQYF.

This clonotype was picked up a small number of times. The chain links TRBV7-2 to TRBJ2-7; D unresolved. Germline CDR1 and CDR2: SGHTA and FQGNSA. The V and J ends lost 5 bases and 4 bases respectively, with 12 bases between them. The CDR3 loop spans 13 amino acids. Here the CDR3 DNA reads TGTGCCAGCAGCGGCCAGCGTCAATACGAGCAGTACTTC. It specifies CASSGQRQYEQYF.

Regarding this clonotype: A much larger clone differs from this one at a single base, so this may be a read error. The rearrangement uses TRBV7-2 and TRBJ1-6, with D uncertain. Per the germline V gene, CDR1 is SGHTA and CDR2 is FQGNSA. This CDR3 region has 14 residues. V dropped 5 bases and J dropped 7 bases, with 12 bases sitting between them. In DNA form, the CDR3 reads TGTGCCAGCAGCGACGTGTCAGCAAATTCACCCCTCCACTTT. Residues: CASSDVSANSPLHF.

This clonotype was seen more than once but under ten times. The chain links TRBV5-1 to TRBJ2-7; 9 positions match TRBD1. Germline V lookup: CDR1 SGHRS, CDR2 YFSETQ. This CDR3 is 15 amino acids long. V trimming: 2 bases; J trimming: 5 bases; junction bases outside the gene matches: 8. The CDR3 coding sequence is TGCGCCAGCAGCTTCGCGGGACAGGGTCATCACGAGCAGTACTTC. Its translation is CASSFAGQGHHEQYF.

This chain uses TRBV6-2 or TRBV6-3 with TRBJ2-7, with 8 bases aligning to TRBD2. The CDR3 is made up of 14 amino acids. In germline, CDR1 is MNHEY, CDR2 SVGEGT. The J segment lost 1 base and the V segment lost 5 bases, leaving 4 bases of the junction unmatched. The CDR3 sequence is CASSRGGGSYEQYF. As DNA, the CDR3 is TGTGCCAGCAGTCGGGGGGGCGGTTCCTACGAGCAGTACTTC.

Many counts were recorded for this clonotype. V is TRBV12-3 or TRBV12-4 and J is TRBJ2-7; 7 bases agree with TRBD1. J gave up 3 bases and V 5 bases, and 7 bases lay outside the gene matches. The CDR3 sequence is 14 residues long. The CDR3 bases are TGTGCCAGCAGTCCTCTCGGGGACAGCTACGAGCAGTACTTC. Encoded protein: CASSPLGDSYEQYF.